Presented here are 11 T cell receptor beta chains from one specimen sequenced in a study of blood T cells in healthy people across ages. PCR was performed a second time for about 7 to 11 cycles using a sample-barcoded 5' primer and a J-beta primer mix. TCRdb re-called the 5' RACE reads through MiXCR, storing one row per CDR3 protein. The sample gives 630,000 or so distinct CDR3 sequences, 25% to 35% of which show up once; about a sixth is in the top ten. The source material was blood. These receptor sequences come from a woman of 80 years or more in good health.

This clonotype was detected ten times or more. The V gene is TRBV4-1, the J gene TRBJ1-2, with 7 bases identical to TRBD1. CDR3 length: 18 amino acids. V was pared by 1 base and J by 4 bases, with 15 bases of the junction left unmatched. CDR1 and CDR2 (germline): MGHRA, YSYEKL. CDR3 sequence (DNA): TGCGCCAGCAGCCAAGGCGGGACAGAGGCCCTAGTTAGCTATGGCTACACCTTC. It specifies CASSQGGTEALVSYGYTF.

Only a few counts were recorded for this clonotype. The junction departs from the called germline gene at one end, perhaps through a read error. The CDR3 nucleotides read TGTGCCAGCTCACCGGGAACAGGGACGAATTCACCCCCCCACTTT. This gives the protein CASSPGTGTNSPPHF. V usage is TRBV18 and J usage is TRBJ1-6; tentatively, D is TRBD1 (6 bases). The CDR3 contains 15 residues. Per the germline V gene, CDR1 is KGHSH and CDR2 is LQKENI.

At least ten counts were recorded for this clonotype. The V call is TRBV15, the J call TRBJ2-1; 8 nucleotides match TRBD2. Per the germline V gene, CDR1 is LNHNV and CDR2 is YYDKDF (reference sequence). The CDR3 is made up of 16 amino acids. J lost 2 bases, V lost 3 bases, and 6 bases had no gene match. CDR3 region: CATSRDPGLAYNEQFF. The DNA for the CDR3 is TGTGCCACCAGCAGGGACCCGGGACTAGCCTACAATGAGCAGTTCTTC. Combining the CDR3 with reference TRBV15 and TRBJ2-1 gives the whole variable domain DAMVIQNPRYQVTQFGKPVTLSCSQTLNHNVMYWYQQKSSQAPKLLFHYYDKDFNNEADTPDNFQSRRPNTSFCFLDIRSPGLGDTAMYLCATSRDPGLAYNEQFFGPGTRLTVL.

The J gene is TRBJ2-1, the V gene TRBV20-1, with D maybe TRBD2 (6 bases). The V gene's germline CDR1 is DFQATT and CDR2 SNEGSKA (reference sequence). Trimming took 6 bases from V and 6 from J, leaving 12 bases between them. The CDR3 covers 12 residues. CDR3 DNA: TGCAGTGCCGCACTAGCTGGCAATGAGCAGTTCTTC. Residues: CSAALAGNEQFF.

This clonotype appeared a few times. The chain carries TRBV5-1 and TRBJ1-3; no clear D. CDR1 and CDR2 from the germline V gene are SGHRS and YFSETQ. Between the trimmed V and J ends, which lost 0 bases and 0 bases, there was a span of 10 bases. This CDR3 region has 16 residues. The CDR3: CASSLDSPSSGNTIYF. CDR3 nucleotides: TGCGCCAGCAGCTTGGACTCGCCGAGCTCTGGAAACACCATATATTTT.

This clonotype was seen only a few times. Given a much more abundant clone one base away, this may be a read error. The V call is TRBV10-3, the J call TRBJ2-1, with 13 bases lining up with TRBD2. Gene TRBJ2-7 matches the end of the DNA better, so the J call may be wrong. This CDR3 contains 16 residues. Germline lookup yields CDR1 ENHRY and CDR2 SYGVKD. CDR3 coding DNA: TGTGCCAGACTAGGACTAGCGGGGGATTCCTACAATGAGCAGTACTTC. This translates into CARLGLAGDSYNEQYF.

This clonotype was seen only once. A much larger clonotype is one base distant, so this may be a read error. The conserved final phenylalanine or tryptophan is absent from the CDR3, which likely points to a read error. The chain is built from TRBV7-8 and TRBJ2-3, with TRBD2 as a possible D gene (6 bases). The germline V and J ends were trimmed by 8 bases and 2 bases, with 11 bases remaining between them. The CDR3 has 13 amino acids. Per the germline V gene, CDR1 is SGHVS and CDR2 is FQNEAQ. The CDR3 nucleotides read TGTGCCAGCGATCGACTAGTCACAGATACGCAGTATTGT. Residues: CASDRLVTDTQYC.

This clonotype was counted at least ten times. This rearrangement joins TRBV20-1 to TRBJ2-1, with D maybe TRBD2 (5 bases). The V end was cut by 4 bases, the J end by 7 bases, with 17 bases between. The CDR3 is 14 residues long. Germline CDR1 and CDR2: DFQATT and SNEGSKA (reference sequence). This CDR3 is CSAKPGTRVNEQFF. In DNA, the CDR3 is TGCAGTGCTAAACCCGGTACTAGGGTTAATGAGCAGTTCTTC.

The sample holds a few counts of this clonotype. The junction shows a germline mismatch at one end, possibly a read error. The chain joins TRBV12-3 or TRBV12-4 to TRBJ2-3; the match to TRBD1 covers 7 bases. The CDR3 consists of 16 residues. The CDR3 region is CASSFGTPRGPDAQYF. CDR3 nucleotide sequence: TGTGCCAGCAGTTTCGGGACCCCTAGGGGGCCAGATGCGCAGTATTTT.

The J gene is TRBJ2-5, the V gene TRBV27; D gene ambiguous. The CDR3 runs to 17 residues. Trimming removed 6 bases at V and 5 bases at J, with 25 bases between. The germline CDR1 and CDR2 sequences are MNHEY and SMNVEV (reference sequence). CDR3 sequence: CASSQYSRIPLSETQYF. The CDR3 DNA follows: TGTGCCAGCAGCCAGTATTCACGGATTCCTTTAAGCGAGACCCAGTACTTC.

Many counts were recorded for this clonotype. The V gene is TRBV3-1, the J gene TRBJ1-1; 7 bases match TRBD1. The CDR3 spans 16 residues. The V gene end was trimmed by 1 base and the J gene end by 0 bases; junction bases not matched to a gene: 5. CDR1 and CDR2 from the germline V gene are LGHDT and YNNKEL (reference sequence). Written as DNA, the CDR3 is TGTGCCAGCAGCCAAGGGACGGGACAGATGAACACTGAAGCTTTCTTT. Residues: CASSQGTGQMNTEAFF.